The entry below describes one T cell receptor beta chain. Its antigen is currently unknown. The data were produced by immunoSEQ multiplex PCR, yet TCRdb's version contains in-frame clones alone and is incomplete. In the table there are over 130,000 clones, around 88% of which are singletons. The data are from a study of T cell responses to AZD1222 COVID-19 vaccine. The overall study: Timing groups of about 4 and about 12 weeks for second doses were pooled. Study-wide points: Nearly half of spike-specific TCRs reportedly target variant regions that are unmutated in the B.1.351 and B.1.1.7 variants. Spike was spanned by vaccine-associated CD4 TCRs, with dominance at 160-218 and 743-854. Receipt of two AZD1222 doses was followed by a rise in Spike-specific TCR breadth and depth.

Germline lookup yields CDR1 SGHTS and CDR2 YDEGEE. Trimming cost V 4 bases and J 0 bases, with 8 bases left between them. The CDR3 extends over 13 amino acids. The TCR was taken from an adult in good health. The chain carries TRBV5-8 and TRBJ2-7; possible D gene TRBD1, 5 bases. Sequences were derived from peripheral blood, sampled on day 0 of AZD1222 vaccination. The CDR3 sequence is CASSRGHSYEQYF. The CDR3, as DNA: TGTGCCAGCAGCCGTGGACACTCCTACGAGCAGTACTTC.